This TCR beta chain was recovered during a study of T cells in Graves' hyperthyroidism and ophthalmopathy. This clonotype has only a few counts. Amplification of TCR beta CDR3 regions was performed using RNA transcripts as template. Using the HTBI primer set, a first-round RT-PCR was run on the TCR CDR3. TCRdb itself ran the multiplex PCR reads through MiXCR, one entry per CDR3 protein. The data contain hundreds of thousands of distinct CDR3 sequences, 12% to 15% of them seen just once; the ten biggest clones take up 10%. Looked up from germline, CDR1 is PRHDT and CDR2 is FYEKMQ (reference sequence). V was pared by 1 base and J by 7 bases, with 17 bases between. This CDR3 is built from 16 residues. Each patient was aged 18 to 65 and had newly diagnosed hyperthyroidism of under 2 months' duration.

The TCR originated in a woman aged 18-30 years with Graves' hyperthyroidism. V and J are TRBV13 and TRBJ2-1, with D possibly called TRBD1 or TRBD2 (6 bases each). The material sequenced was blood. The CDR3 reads CASSLEAGGGRNEQFF. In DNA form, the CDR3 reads TGTGCCAGCAGCTTAGAGGCGGGTGGGGGGCGGAATGAGCAGTTCTTC.